Presented here are 3 T cell receptor beta chains from one specimen sequenced in a study of shared clonotypes between healthy human individuals (dated by TCRdb to 2020 to 2022). The library was made by the immunoSEQ multiplex PCR assay. TCRdb obtained this table from immuneACCESS and retained in-frame rearrangements with V and J assigned. These tables miss some clones; where compared with another copy, unresolved V genes account for less than half of the shortfall, and the remainder is unexplained. Within this sample are hundreds of thousands of clones, with under 80% of them counted one time only. Together, the top ten hold about 1.8% of the sample. Sequencing was done on a sample of memory CD4+ T cells sorted from blood. Reading the label with the study, this specimen's cell subset or site is: CD45RA-negative fraction. Source of these receptors: a woman in her 30s in good health.

This rearrangement joins TRBV5-1 to TRBJ2-2; a possible D gene is TRBD1 (6 bases). Per germline, CDR1 SGHRS and CDR2 YFSETQ. Deletions cut 4 bases from V and 0 bases from J, with 10 bases between. This CDR3 has 15 residues. CDR3 bases: TGCGCCAGCAGCCCGGACAGAACGAACACCGGGGAGCTGTTTTTT. Its protein is CASSPDRTNTGELFF.

The V call is TRBV7-7, the J call TRBJ2-1; no clear D gene. Germline CDR1 reads SSHAT; CDR2 reads FNYEAQ (reference sequence). The CDR3 sequence is 15 residues long. V was trimmed by 1 base and J by 1 base, leaving 8 bases between them. The CDR3 DNA is TGTGCCAGCAGCTTAGTCTGGGGATCCTACAATGAGCAGTTCTTC. Residues: CASSLVWGSYNEQFF.

The gene calls are TRBV28 and TRBJ2-5, with TRBD2 identical over 10 bases. From germline, CDR1 is MDHEN and CDR2 SYDVKM. The length of the CDR3 is 15 residues. Trimming took 6 bases from V and 2 from J; bases not matched to a gene: 6. This CDR3 reads CASRPPLAGQETQYF. In DNA form, the CDR3 reads TGTGCCAGCAGACCACCACTAGCGGGGCAAGAGACCCAGTACTTC. Based on the CDR3 plus reference TRBV28 and TRBJ2-5, the full variable domain is DVKVTQSSRYLVKRTGEKVFLECVQDMDHENMFWYRQDPGLGLRLIYFSYDVKMKEKGDIPEGYSVSREKKERFSLILESASTNQTSMYLCASRPPLAGQETQYFGPGTRLLVL.